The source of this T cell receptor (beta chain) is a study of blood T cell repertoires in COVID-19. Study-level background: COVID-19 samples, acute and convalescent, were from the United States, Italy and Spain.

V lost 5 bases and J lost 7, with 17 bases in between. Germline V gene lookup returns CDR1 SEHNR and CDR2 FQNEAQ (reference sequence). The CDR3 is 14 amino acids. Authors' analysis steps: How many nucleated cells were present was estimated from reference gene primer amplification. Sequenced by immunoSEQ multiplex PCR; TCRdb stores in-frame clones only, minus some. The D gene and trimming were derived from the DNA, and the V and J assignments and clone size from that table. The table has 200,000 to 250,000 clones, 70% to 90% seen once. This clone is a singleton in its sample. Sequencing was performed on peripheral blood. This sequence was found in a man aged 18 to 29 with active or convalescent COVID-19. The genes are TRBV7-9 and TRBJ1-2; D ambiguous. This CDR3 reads CASSPAYLLLGYTF. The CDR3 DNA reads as TGTGCCAGCAGCCCCGCGTACTTACTTCTTGGCTACACCTTC.